The sequence of this TCR beta chain was determined in a study of a mutant IDH1 vaccine in newly diagnosed glioma. Study as a whole: Eight vaccine injections were given to patients in weeks 1, 3, 5, 7, 11, 15, 19 and 23.

Some clones are missing from TCRdb's copy, which holds only in-frame ones; the method was immunoSEQ multiplex PCR. The table includes 40,000 to 55,000 clones, roughly 73% detected once. Time point described: week 5, during vaccination. One vaccine dose held 300 ug of mutant IDH1 20-mer peptide and came with topical imiquimod. With regard to this clone: Its antigen is unidentified.

Germline assignment: CDR1 MGHRA and CDR2 YSYEKL. V shed 4 bases, J shed 4 bases, and the junction held 4 bases outside the gene matches. This CDR3 contains 14 residues. This receptor was identified in a man between 50 and 59 years old with glioma. The input for sequencing was PBMCs, taken from a glioma patient whose treatment included an IDH1 peptide vaccine. The V and J genes are TRBV4-1 and TRBJ1-5; 7 bases map to TRBD1. The CDR3 nucleotides read TGCGCCAGCAGCCTACAGGGGACTAATCAGCCCCAGCATTTT. Protein: CASSLQGTNQPQHF.